The clone carrying this T cell receptor (beta chain) was picked up one time. A clone one base away is much larger, so this may be a read error. This specimen comes from a study of CD8+CD57+ T cells in acquired aplastic anemia. Study summary: The study obtained an average of approximately 3 ug of DNA from sorted CD4+ and CD8+ cells. As sequenced from healthy donors, CD4+ cells averaged about 10 million reads.

The trim removed 1 base at V and 1 base at J, leaving 10 bases unmatched. This CDR3 has 18 residues. Germline lookup yields CDR1 MGHRA and CDR2 YSYEKL. Both TCR beta VDJ combination and CDR3 sequence profiling were carried out. Genomic DNA was the template for this profiling. Each CDR3 protein is one row after TCRdb ran MiXCR on the reads. The sample carries about 130,000 distinct CDR3 sequences, about 46% recorded once. Sequencing input: sorted CD4+, CD8+, or CD8+CD57+ T cells (not recorded which) from PBMCs. The chain couples TRBV4-1 to TRBJ2-5; 9 bases agree with TRBD2. The TCR was taken from a human donor in good health, serving as a control. The CDR3 reads CASSQAMASGETQETQYF. The DNA of the CDR3 is TGCGCCAGCAGCCAAGCCATGGCTAGCGGGGAAACCCAAGAGACCCAGTACTTC.